This is a list of T cell receptor beta chains from one sample in a study of T cell changes during pregnancy in multiple sclerosis. Clones were read by immunoSEQ multiplex PCR, and TCRdb kept only the in-frame ones, dropping some. Of about 35,000 clones detected, around 92% appear once; the ten largest clones hold around 0.41%. The specimen comprised CD4+ T cells from peripheral blood mononuclear cells, sampled in the third trimester of pregnancy. These receptors were obtained from a female donor in good health, enrolled as a control in a pregnancy study. The CDR3 runs from the conserved cysteine through the conserved F or W. The D gene is left open where the match is weak. Rows may omit the clone size; those that give it use once, few, many or a size class.

cdr3_aa: CASRWDRGSYEQYF
cdr3_nt: TGTGCCAGCAGGTGGGACAGGGGCTCCTACGAGCAGTACTTC
d_call: TRBD1
clone_size: NA
v_call: TRBV6-6
j_call: TRBJ2-7

cdr3_aa: CASSPALHRGSYNEQFF
cdr3_nt: TGTGCCAGCAGCCCAGCGCTACACAGGGGCTCCTACAATGAGCAGTTCTTC
d_call: TRBD1
clone_size: NA
v_call: TRBV11-1
j_call: TRBJ2-1

cdr3_aa: CAAKTGPGEKLFF
cdr3_nt: TGTGCCGCAAAGACAGGGCCCGGGGAAAAACTGTTTTTT
d_call: TRBD1
clone_size: NA
v_call: TRBV10-3
j_call: TRBJ1-4

cdr3_aa: CASSRTGGTEAFF
cdr3_nt: TGTGCCAGCAGCCGTACAGGGGGCACTGAAGCTTTCTTT
d_call: TRBD1
clone_size: NA
v_call: TRBV9
j_call: TRBJ1-1

cdr3_aa: CASSLDGGDHNEQFF
cdr3_nt: TGTGCCAGCAGCTTAGACGGGGGGGACCACAATGAGCAGTTCTTC
d_call: TRBD2
clone_size: NA
v_call: TRBV7-2
j_call: TRBJ2-1

cdr3_aa: CASSVDPSRRFGNTIYF
cdr3_nt: TGTGCCAGCAGCGTAGACCCTTCTAGGCGCTTTGGAAACACCATATATTTT
d_call: NA
clone_size: NA
v_call: TRBV9
j_call: TRBJ1-3

cdr3_aa: CASSPRRGRTDTQYF
cdr3_nt: TGTGCCAGCAGCCCACGGAGGGGCCGCACAGATACGCAGTATTTT
d_call: NA
clone_size: NA
v_call: TRBV5-6
j_call: TRBJ2-3

cdr3_aa: CASRYVDREMNTEAFF
cdr3_nt: TGTGCCAGCAGGTACGTCGACAGGGAAATGAACACTGAAGCTTTCTTT
d_call: TRBD1
clone_size: NA
v_call: TRBV5-6
j_call: TRBJ1-1

cdr3_aa: CASSVSSVTGELFF
cdr3_nt: TGTGCCAGCAGCGTCTCTTCAGTCACCGGGGAGCTGTTTTTT
d_call: NA
clone_size: NA
v_call: TRBV7-9
j_call: TRBJ2-2

cdr3_aa: CASSLQRGDTQYF
cdr3_nt: TGTGCCAGCAGCCTTCAAAGAGGAGATACGCAGTATTTT
d_call: NA
clone_size: NA
v_call: TRBV7-3
j_call: TRBJ2-3

cdr3_aa: CASSPPRETSYGYTF
cdr3_nt: TGTGCCAGCAGCCCGCCCCGGGAAACCTCCTATGGCTACACCTTC
d_call: NA
clone_size: NA
v_call: TRBV4-2
j_call: TRBJ1-2

cdr3_aa: CASSALDRSNTGELFF
cdr3_nt: TGTGCCAGCAGCGCCCTGGACAGGTCGAATACCGGGGAGCTGTTTTTT
d_call: TRBD1
clone_size: NA
v_call: TRBV28
j_call: TRBJ2-2

cdr3_aa: CASSPQPRQGSEQYF
cdr3_nt: TGTGCCAGTAGTCCACAGCCGAGACAGGGAAGCGAGCAGTACTTC
d_call: TRBD1
clone_size: NA
v_call: TRBV19
j_call: TRBJ2-7

cdr3_aa: CASSDRAGGYTGELFF
cdr3_nt: TGTGCCAGCAGCGACAGGGCCGGGGGTTACACCGGGGAGCTGTTTTTT
d_call: NA
clone_size: NA
v_call: TRBV7-2
j_call: TRBJ2-2

cdr3_aa: CASSRSGTGDGEAFF
cdr3_nt: TGCGCCAGCAGCCGGTCCGGGACAGGGGACGGGGAAGCTTTCTTT
d_call: TRBD1
clone_size: few
v_call: TRBV4-3
j_call: TRBJ1-1

cdr3_aa: CASSLAGAYQETQYF
cdr3_nt: TGTGCCAGCAGTCTAGCGGGGGCCTACCAAGAGACCCAGTACTTC
d_call: TRBD2
clone_size: once
v_call: TRBV6-5
j_call: TRBJ2-5

cdr3_aa: CASSQTTQSSTEAFF
cdr3_nt: TGTGCCAGCTCACAGACAACACAGAGTTCCACTGAAGCTTTCTTT
d_call: NA
clone_size: NA
v_call: TRBV18
j_call: TRBJ1-1

cdr3_aa: CASSPGTANTEAFF
cdr3_nt: TGTGCCAGCAGCCCCGGGACAGCGAACACTGAAGCTTTCTTT
d_call: TRBD1
clone_size: once
v_call: TRBV5-4
j_call: TRBJ1-1

cdr3_aa: CASIGQYVSYNSPLHF
cdr3_nt: TGTGCCAGCATCGGACAGTACGTTTCTTATAATTCACCCCTCCACTTT
d_call: NA
clone_size: NA
v_call: TRBV25-1
j_call: TRBJ1-6

cdr3_aa: CASSLDGGAWPQYF
cdr3_nt: TGTGCCAGCAGCTTAGATGGGGGGGCCTGGCCCCAGTACTTC
d_call: NA
clone_size: NA
v_call: TRBV7-2
j_call: TRBJ2-5

cdr3_aa: CASRTQGVTYNSPLHF
cdr3_nt: TGTGCCAGCAGAACCCAGGGGGTCACCTATAATTCACCCCTCCACTTT
d_call: TRBD1
clone_size: NA
v_call: TRBV28
j_call: TRBJ1-6

cdr3_aa: CASSSLTGNPYEQYF
cdr3_nt: TGTGCCAGCAGCTCCCTGACAGGTAACCCCTACGAGCAGTACTTC
d_call: NA
clone_size: NA
v_call: TRBV7-6
j_call: TRBJ2-7

cdr3_aa: CASSPPGVTGQPQHF
cdr3_nt: TGTGCCAGCAGCCCCCCGGGGGTTACGGGTCAGCCCCAGCATTTT
d_call: NA
clone_size: NA
v_call: TRBV7-2
j_call: TRBJ1-5

cdr3_aa: CASSQMAYYGYTF
cdr3_nt: TGTGCCAGCAGTCAGATGGCCTACTATGGCTACACCTTC
d_call: NA
clone_size: NA
v_call: TRBV6-5
j_call: TRBJ1-2

cdr3_aa: CASSLEQGPYQPQHF
cdr3_nt: TGTGCCAGCAGTTTGGAACAGGGCCCCTATCAGCCCCAGCATTTT
d_call: NA
clone_size: NA
v_call: TRBV28
j_call: TRBJ1-5

cdr3_aa: CSVDDWTGSTDTQYF
cdr3_nt: TGCAGCGTTGATGACTGGACAGGAAGCACAGATACGCAGTATTTT
d_call: TRBD1
clone_size: NA
v_call: TRBV29-1
j_call: TRBJ2-3

cdr3_aa: CASSRGQGLQPQHF
cdr3_nt: TGTGCCAGCAGCCGAGGACAGGGCCTTCAGCCCCAGCATTTT
d_call: TRBD1
clone_size: few
v_call: TRBV6-5
j_call: TRBJ1-5

cdr3_aa: CASRPDRGVYGYTF
cdr3_nt: TGTGCCAGCAGACCTGACAGGGGAGTTTATGGCTACACCTTC
d_call: TRBD1
clone_size: NA
v_call: TRBV6-5
j_call: TRBJ1-2

cdr3_aa: CASSRGWSRSTDTQYF
cdr3_nt: TGTGCCAGCAGTAGGGGGTGGAGCAGGAGCACAGATACGCAGTATTTT
d_call: NA
clone_size: NA
v_call: TRBV27
j_call: TRBJ2-3

cdr3_aa: CSAPKVRAAAGGGYTF
cdr3_nt: TGCAGCGCACCAAAGGTTCGGGCTGCGGCCGGAGGTGGCTACACCTTC
d_call: NA
clone_size: NA
v_call: TRBV29-1
j_call: TRBJ1-2

cdr3_aa: CASSQPRDRFDGYTF
cdr3_nt: TGCGCCAGCAGCCAACCAAGGGACAGGTTTGATGGCTACACCTTC
d_call: TRBD1
clone_size: NA
v_call: TRBV4-1
j_call: TRBJ1-2

cdr3_aa: CAINSPPGETQYF
cdr3_nt: TGTGCCATCAATTCTCCCCCCGGAGAGACCCAGTACTTC
d_call: NA
clone_size: NA
v_call: TRBV10-3
j_call: TRBJ2-5

cdr3_aa: CASSPQGGTEAFF
cdr3_nt: TGTGCCAGCTCTCCACAGGGGGGGACTGAAGCTTTCTTT
d_call: TRBD1
clone_size: NA
v_call: TRBV18
j_call: TRBJ1-1

cdr3_aa: CSATTTMNTEAFF
cdr3_nt: TGCAGCGCCACTACCACAATGAACACTGAAGCTTTCTTT
d_call: NA
clone_size: NA
v_call: TRBV29-1
j_call: TRBJ1-1

cdr3_aa: CSAPGTGNYGYTF
cdr3_nt: TGCAGCGCCCCCGGGACAGGGAACTATGGCTACACCTTC
d_call: TRBD1
clone_size: NA
v_call: TRBV29-1
j_call: TRBJ1-2

cdr3_aa: CASSPRHGNIQYF
cdr3_nt: TGTGCCAGCAGCCCCCGACATGGAAACATTCAGTACTTC
d_call: NA
clone_size: NA
v_call: TRBV7-2
j_call: TRBJ2-4